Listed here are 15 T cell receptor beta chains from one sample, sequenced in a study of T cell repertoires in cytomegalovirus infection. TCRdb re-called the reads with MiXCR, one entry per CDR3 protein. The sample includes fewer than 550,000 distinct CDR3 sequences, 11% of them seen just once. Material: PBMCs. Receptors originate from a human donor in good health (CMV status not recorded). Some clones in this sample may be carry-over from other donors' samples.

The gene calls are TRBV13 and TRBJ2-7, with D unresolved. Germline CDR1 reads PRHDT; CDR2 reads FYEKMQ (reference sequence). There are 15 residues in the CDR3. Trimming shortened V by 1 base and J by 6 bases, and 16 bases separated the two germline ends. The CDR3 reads CASSLEKGRMVEQYF. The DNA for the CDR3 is TGTGCCAGCAGCTTAGAGAAGGGCCGAATGGTCGAGCAGTACTTC.

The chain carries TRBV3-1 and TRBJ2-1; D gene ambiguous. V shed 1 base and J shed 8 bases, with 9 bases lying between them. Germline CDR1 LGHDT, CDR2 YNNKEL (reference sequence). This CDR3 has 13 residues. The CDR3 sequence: CASSQGTDDEQFF. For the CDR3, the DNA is TGTGCCAGCAGCCAAGGGACGGATGATGAGCAGTTCTTC.

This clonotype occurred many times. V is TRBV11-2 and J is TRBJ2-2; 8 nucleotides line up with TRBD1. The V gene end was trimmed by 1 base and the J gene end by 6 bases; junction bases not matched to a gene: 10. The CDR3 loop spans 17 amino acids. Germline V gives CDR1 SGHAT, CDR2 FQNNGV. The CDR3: CASSLGTGTGFAGELFF. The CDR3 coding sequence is TGTGCCAGCAGCTTAGGCACCGGGACAGGTTTCGCCGGGGAGCTGTTTTTT.

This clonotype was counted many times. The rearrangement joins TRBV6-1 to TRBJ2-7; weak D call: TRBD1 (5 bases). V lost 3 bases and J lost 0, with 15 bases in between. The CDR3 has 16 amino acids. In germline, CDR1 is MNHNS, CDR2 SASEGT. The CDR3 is CASSERVGPASYEQYF. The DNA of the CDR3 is TGTGCCAGCAGTGAGAGAGTGGGGCCGGCCTCCTACGAGCAGTACTTC.

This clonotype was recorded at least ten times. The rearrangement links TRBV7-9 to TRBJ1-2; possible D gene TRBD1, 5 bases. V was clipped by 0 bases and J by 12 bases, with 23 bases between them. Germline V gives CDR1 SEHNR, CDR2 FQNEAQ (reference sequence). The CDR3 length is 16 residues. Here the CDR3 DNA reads TGTGCCAGCAGCTTAGCGTCCGGCCAGGGTCATGCCACGCACACCTTC. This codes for CASSLASGQGHATHTF. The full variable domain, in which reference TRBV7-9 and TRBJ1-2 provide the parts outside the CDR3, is DTGVSQNPRHKITKRGQNVTFRCDPISEHNRLYWYRQTLGQGPEFLTYFQNEAQLEKSRLLSDRFSAERPKGSFSTLEIQRTEQGDSAMYLCASSLASGQGHATHTFGSGTRLTVV.

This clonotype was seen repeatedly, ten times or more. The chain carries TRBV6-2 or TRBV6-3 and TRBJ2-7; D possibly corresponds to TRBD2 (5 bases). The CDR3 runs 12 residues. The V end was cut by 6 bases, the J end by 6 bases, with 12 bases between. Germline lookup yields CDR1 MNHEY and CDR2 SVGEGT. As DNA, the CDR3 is TGTGCCAGCAGCCGAACTGGGAGCGAGCAGTACTTC. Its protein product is CASSRTGSEQYF.

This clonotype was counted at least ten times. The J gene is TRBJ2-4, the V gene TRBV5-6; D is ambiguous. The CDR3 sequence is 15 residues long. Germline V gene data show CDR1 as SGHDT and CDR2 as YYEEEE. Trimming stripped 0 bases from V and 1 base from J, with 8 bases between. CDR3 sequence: CASSLVGFAKNIQYF. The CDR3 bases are TGTGCCAGCAGCTTGGTTGGCTTTGCCAAAAACATTCAGTACTTC.

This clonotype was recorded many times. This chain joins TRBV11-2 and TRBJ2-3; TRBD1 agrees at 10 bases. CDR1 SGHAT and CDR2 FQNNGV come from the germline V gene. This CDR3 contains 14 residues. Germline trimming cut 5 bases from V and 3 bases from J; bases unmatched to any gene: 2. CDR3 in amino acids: CASSRQGATDTQYF. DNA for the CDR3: TGTGCCAGCAGCCGACAGGGGGCAACAGATACGCAGTATTTT.

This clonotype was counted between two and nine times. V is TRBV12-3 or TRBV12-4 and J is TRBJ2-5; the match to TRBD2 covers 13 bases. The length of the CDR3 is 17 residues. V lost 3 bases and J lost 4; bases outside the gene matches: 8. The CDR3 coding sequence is TGTGCCAGCAGTTTCCGTACTAGCGGGAGGGCCGCAGAGACCCAGTACTTC. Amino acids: CASSFRTSGRAAETQYF.

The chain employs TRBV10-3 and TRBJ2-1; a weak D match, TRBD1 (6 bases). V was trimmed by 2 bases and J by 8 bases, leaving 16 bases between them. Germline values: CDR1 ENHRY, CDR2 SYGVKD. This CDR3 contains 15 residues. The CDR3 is CAISEGGPTMDEQFF. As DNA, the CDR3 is TGTGCCATCAGTGAGGGGGGCCCGACAATGGATGAGCAGTTCTTC.

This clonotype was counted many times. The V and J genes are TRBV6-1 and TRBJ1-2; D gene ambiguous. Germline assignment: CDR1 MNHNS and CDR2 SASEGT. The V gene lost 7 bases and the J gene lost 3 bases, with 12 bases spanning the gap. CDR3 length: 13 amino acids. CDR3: CASNREEYYGYTF. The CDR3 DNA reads TGTGCCAGCAACCGGGAGGAGTACTATGGCTACACCTTC.

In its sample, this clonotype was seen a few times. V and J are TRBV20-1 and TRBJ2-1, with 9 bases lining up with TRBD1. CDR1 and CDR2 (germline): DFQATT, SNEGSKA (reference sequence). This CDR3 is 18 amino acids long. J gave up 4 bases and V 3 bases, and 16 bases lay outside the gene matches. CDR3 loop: CSARVTGGGGGRYNEQFF. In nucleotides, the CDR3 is TGCAGTGCTAGGGTTACAGGGGGCGGCGGAGGCCGGTACAATGAGCAGTTCTTC.

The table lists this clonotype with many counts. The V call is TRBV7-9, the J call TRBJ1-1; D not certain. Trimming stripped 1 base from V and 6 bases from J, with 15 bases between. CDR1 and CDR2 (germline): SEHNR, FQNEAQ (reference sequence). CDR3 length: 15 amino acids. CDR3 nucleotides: TGTGCCAGCAGCTTAGAATTTGGGCGAGACGCTGAAGCTTTCTTT. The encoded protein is CASSLEFGRDAEAFF.

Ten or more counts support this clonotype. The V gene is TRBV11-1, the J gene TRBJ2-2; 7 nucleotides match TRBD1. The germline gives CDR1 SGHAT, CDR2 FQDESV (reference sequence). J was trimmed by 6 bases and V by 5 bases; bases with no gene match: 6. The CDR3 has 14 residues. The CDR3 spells CASSQTTGAGELFF. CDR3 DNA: TGTGCCAGCAGCCAAACTACAGGGGCCGGGGAGCTGTTTTTT.

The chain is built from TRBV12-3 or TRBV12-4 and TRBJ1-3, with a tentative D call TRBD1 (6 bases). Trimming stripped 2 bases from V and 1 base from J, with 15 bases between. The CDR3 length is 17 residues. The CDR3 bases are TGTGCCAGCAGTTTATACTCGGGGGCAGCGTCTGGAAACACCATATATTTT. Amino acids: CASSLYSGAASGNTIYF.